A single sample gave rise to the 22 T cell receptor beta chains below, sequenced in a study of post-analysis software for immune sequencing data. Unique molecular identifiers featured in each of the TCR beta cDNA libraries. One entry per CDR3 protein, called by TCRdb with MiXCR from the PCR reads. The sample carries some 700,000 distinct CDR3 sequences, over 45% recorded once. Antigen specificity for these receptors is unknown. Overall study results and limits: Relative to controls, patients had several TRBV segments at higher frequency, with TRBV5-6, TRBV5-1 and TRBV20-1 among these.

Sequenced sample: blood. The receptors shown here come from a girl aged 2-10 years with multiple sclerosis.

This clonotype was seen more than once but under ten times. The chain carries TRBV7-9 and TRBJ2-1; D is possibly TRBD2 (5 bases). The CDR3 spans 14 residues. Germline CDR1 is SEHNR and CDR2 is FQNEAQ (reference sequence). The V gene lost 5 bases and the J gene lost 7 bases, with 15 bases spanning the gap. CDR3 in amino acids: CASSAIRGRNEQFF. In DNA form, the CDR3 reads TGTGCCAGCAGCGCGATCCGGGGAAGGAATGAGCAGTTCTTC.

The chain links TRBV5-1 to TRBJ2-7, with 10 bases matching TRBD1. Germline V CDR1 and CDR2: SGHRS, YFSETQ. V shed 4 bases and J 4 bases; nucleotides not matched to a gene: 11. There are 16 residues in the CDR3. In DNA form, the CDR3 reads TGCGCCAGCAGCCCGACGACAGGGGGCGCGGGATACGAGCAGTACTTC. Its translation: CASSPTTGGAGYEQYF.

This chain connects TRBV13 to TRBJ2-1, with D unresolved. The CDR3 has 13 residues. Germline V gene lookup returns CDR1 PRHDT and CDR2 FYEKMQ (reference sequence). V was pared by 2 bases and J by 5 bases, with 7 bases between. The DNA of the CDR3 is TGTGCCAGCAGCTTACCGCACCACAATGAGCAGTTCTTC. Protein: CASSLPHHNEQFF.

In this sample, this clonotype turned up a few times. The V and J genes are TRBV11-2 and TRBJ1-2, with TRBD1 identical over 9 bases. The CDR3 loop spans 15 amino acids. V lost 5 bases to trimming and J lost 4 bases; unmatched junction nucleotides: 8. Looked up from germline, CDR1 is SGHAT and CDR2 is FQNNGV. CDR3 coding DNA: TGTGCCAGCAGCCCCGGGACAGGGACGGCCTATGGCTACACCTTC. As protein: CASSPGTGTAYGYTF.

In this sample, this clonotype turned up a few times. V and J are TRBV27 and TRBJ2-5; 7 bases align to TRBD2. CDR1 is MNHEY, CDR2 SMNVEV, per germline (reference sequence). The CDR3 has 16 amino acids. The ends lost 2 bases at V and 4 bases at J; junction bases unmatched: 10. CDR3 in amino acids: CASSLTWASGIETQYF. The CDR3 region has the DNA TGTGCCAGCAGTTTAACCTGGGCTAGCGGTATAGAGACCCAGTACTTC.

The chain links TRBV7-2 to TRBJ2-5; D is undetermined. Germline V gives CDR1 SGHTA, CDR2 FQGNSA. Trimming stripped 4 bases from V and 5 bases from J, with 11 bases between. This CDR3 has 13 residues. For the CDR3, the DNA is TGTGCCAGCAGCTCTACCCTACGGGAGACCCAGTACTTC. This sequence encodes CASSSTLRETQYF.

The chain joins TRBV20-1 to TRBJ1-1, with D maybe TRBD1 (6 bases). Germline V gene sequence: CDR1 DFQATT, CDR2 SNEGSKA (reference sequence). V was clipped by 5 bases and J by 1 base, with 14 bases between them. This CDR3 is 14 amino acids long. The CDR3 reads CSAAYQGQNTEAFF. DNA of the CDR3: TGCAGTGCTGCATACCAGGGGCAGAACACTGAAGCTTTCTTT.

The rearrangement uses TRBV6-2 or TRBV6-3 and TRBJ1-4; D gene unclear. The CDR3 runs 13 residues. Germline V lookup: CDR1 MNHEY, CDR2 SVGEGT. The V end lost 0 bases, the J end lost 7 bases, and 6 bases lay between the germline ends. CDR3 DNA: TGTGCCAGCAGTTACTCGACGAGTGAAAAACTGTTTTTT. As protein: CASSYSTSEKLFF.

This chain links TRBV7-2 with TRBJ2-3; D gene unclear. Germline V gene lookup returns CDR1 SGHTA and CDR2 FQGNSA. V lost 1 base and J 1 base, leaving 12 bases between the germline ends. The length of the CDR3 is 16 residues. DNA for the CDR3: TGTGCCAGCAGCTTAGTTCCAGGCTTTGGCACAGATACGCAGTATTTT. Its translation: CASSLVPGFGTDTQYF.

The sample holds a few counts of this clonotype. The rearrangement links TRBV6-5 to TRBJ1-1; maybe TRBD1 (5 bases). Trimming shortened V by 5 bases and J by 1 base, and 11 bases separated the two germline ends. This CDR3 is 14 amino acids long. CDR1 and CDR2 from the germline V gene are MNHEY and SVGAGI. CDR3 region: CASSRSGENTEAFF. Here the CDR3 DNA reads TGTGCCAGCAGTAGGTCGGGGGAGAACACTGAAGCTTTCTTT.

V gene TRBV5-5 combines with J gene TRBJ2-1, with 13 bases aligning to TRBD2. V was pared by 4 bases and J by 0 bases, with 10 bases of the junction left unmatched. Germline V CDR1 and CDR2: SGHKS, YYEKEE (reference sequence). The CDR3 is made up of 19 amino acids. CDR3 protein: CASSLWTSGGQSSYNEQFF. The CDR3, as DNA: TGTGCCAGCAGCCTTTGGACTAGCGGGGGCCAGAGCTCCTACAATGAGCAGTTCTTC.

To note about this clonotype: Germline is not matched at one junction end, which may reflect a read error. CDR3 loop: CASSLSGDTLYF. The CDR3 nucleotides are TGCGCCAGCAGCTTATCGGGAGATACGCTGTATTTT. This sequence joins TRBV5-1 and TRBJ2-3, with D possibly TRBD2 on 6 matching bases. CDR1 and CDR2 (germline): SGHRS, YFSETQ. The CDR3 consists of 12 residues. Full variable domain (remainder filled in from reference TRBV5-1 and TRBJ2-3): KAGVTQTPRYLIKTRGQQVTLSCSPISGHRSVSWYQQTPGQGLQFLFEYFSETQRNKGNFPGRFSGRQFSNSRSEMNVSTLELGDSALYLCASSLSGDTLYFGPGTRLTVL.

The V gene is TRBV11-2, the J gene TRBJ1-2; TRBD1 might be the D (6 bases). Trimming pared 4 bases from V and 2 bases from J, leaving 14 bases between. Germline V CDR1 and CDR2: SGHAT, FQNNGV. The CDR3 has 15 amino acids. DNA of the CDR3: TGTGCCAGCAGCTCGCCCTACAGGGCCAACTATGGCTACACCTTC. This sequence encodes CASSSPYRANYGYTF.

The V gene is TRBV6-6, the J gene TRBJ1-1; D unclear. This CDR3 is 15 amino acids long. Trimming pared 7 bases from V and 1 base from J, leaving 16 bases between. Germline CDR1 is MNHNY and CDR2 is SVGAGI (reference sequence). CDR3 amino acids: CASTKEFGTNTEAFF. As DNA, the CDR3 is TGTGCCAGCACCAAAGAGTTCGGAACGAACACTGAAGCTTTCTTT.

This clonotype was counted once. The chain uses TRBV7-9 and TRBJ1-5; unclear D gene. V was clipped by 5 bases and J by 4 bases, with 12 bases between them. From germline, CDR1 is SEHNR and CDR2 FQNEAQ (reference sequence). The CDR3 is 14 amino acids. In DNA form, the CDR3 reads TGTGCCAGCAGCACAGAGGTGCAGAATCAGCCCCAGCATTTT. It is translated as CASSTEVQNQPQHF.

This chain links TRBV14 with TRBJ2-3; no clear D. The V end lost 0 bases, the J end lost 6 bases, and 4 bases lay between the germline ends. Germline CDR1 is SGHDN and CDR2 is FVKESK. The CDR3 runs to 12 residues. The CDR3 protein is CASSQEYDTQYF. CDR3 in DNA: TGTGCCAGCAGCCAAGAATACGATACGCAGTATTTT.

The CDR3: CASSQEGTSSGANVLTF. In nucleotides, the CDR3 is TGTGCCAGCAGCCAAGAAGGAACCAGCTCTGGGGCCAACGTCCTGACTTTC. The chain couples TRBV4-2 to TRBJ2-6; D remains ambiguous. Between the trimmed V and J ends, which lost 0 bases and 0 bases, there was a span of 9 bases. CDR1 and CDR2 (germline): LGHNA, YNFKEQ. CDR3 length equals 17 residues.

This clonotype appeared a few times. V usage is TRBV9 and J usage is TRBJ2-7, with D possibly TRBD2 on 5 matching bases. Trimming left V 0 bases short and J 3 bases short, with 10 bases between. The V gene's germline CDR1 is SGDLS and CDR2 YYNGEE. CDR3 length: 14 amino acids. The CDR3 here is CASSVAALGYEQYF. DNA for the CDR3: TGTGCCAGCAGCGTAGCTGCACTAGGCTACGAGCAGTACTTC.

V and J are TRBV25-1 and TRBJ2-1, with 8 bases lining up with TRBD2. The germline V gene encodes CDR1 MGHDK and CDR2 SYGVNS. The CDR3 has 16 amino acids. V gave up 8 bases and J gave up 2 bases; unmatched junction bases: 11. The CDR3 sequence: CASERPGGGPYNEQFF. The CDR3 DNA is TGTGCCAGCGAAAGACCCGGGGGGGGTCCCTACAATGAGCAGTTCTTC. Drawing the rest from reference TRBV25-1 and TRBJ2-1, the complete variable domain is EADIYQTPRYLVIGTGKKITLECSQTMGHDKMYWYQQDPGMELHLIHYSYGVNSTEKGDLSSESTVSRIRTEHFPLTLESARPSHTSQYLCASERPGGGPYNEQFFGPGTRLTVL.

This clonotype was detected a few times. The chain combines TRBV12-3 or TRBV12-4 with TRBJ2-4; D gene ambiguous. V was pared by 4 bases and J by 0 bases, with 13 bases between. The CDR3 length is 16 residues. The chain's CDR3 is CASSSHEALAKNIQYF. Here the CDR3 DNA reads TGTGCCAGCAGTTCCCACGAGGCTTTAGCCAAAAACATTCAGTACTTC.

The J gene is TRBJ2-3, the V gene TRBV2, with TRBD2 identical over 11 bases. Germline CDR1 and CDR2: SNHLY and FYNNEI. This CDR3 has 17 amino acids. Trimming at V came to 2 bases and at J to 2 bases, leaving 6 bases not matched to a gene. The CDR3 sequence is CASSELAGGRDTDTQYF. CDR3 sequence (DNA): TGTGCCAGCAGTGAACTAGCGGGGGGTCGGGACACAGATACGCAGTATTTT.

The chain uses TRBV7-3 and TRBJ2-5, with D tentatively TRBD1 (5 bases). CDR3 length: 13 residues. V was pared by 4 bases and J by 5 bases, with 11 bases between. Germline values: CDR1 SGHTA, CDR2 FQGTGA. CDR3 sequence: CASSSGFFETQYF. The CDR3 DNA is TGTGCCAGCAGCTCAGGGTTTTTCGAGACCCAGTACTTC.